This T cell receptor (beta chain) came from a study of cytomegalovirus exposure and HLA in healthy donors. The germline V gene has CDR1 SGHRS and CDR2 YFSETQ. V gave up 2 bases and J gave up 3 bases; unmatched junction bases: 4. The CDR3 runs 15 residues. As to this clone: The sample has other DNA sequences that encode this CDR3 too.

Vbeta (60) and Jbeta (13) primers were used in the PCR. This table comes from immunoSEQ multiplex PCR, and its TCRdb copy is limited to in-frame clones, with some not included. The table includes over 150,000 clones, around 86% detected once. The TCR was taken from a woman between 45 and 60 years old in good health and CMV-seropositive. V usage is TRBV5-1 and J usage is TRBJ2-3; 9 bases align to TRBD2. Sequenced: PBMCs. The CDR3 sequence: CASSFSGSGTDTQYF. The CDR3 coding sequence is TGCGCCAGCAGCTTTAGCGGGAGTGGGACAGATACGCAGTATTTT.